Sequencing of this TCR beta chain was carried out in a study of blood T cell repertoires in COVID-19. As for the study in general: Samples of COVID-19 (acute and convalescent) were obtained from the United States, Italy and Spain. T cells, B-cell-depleted T cells, or PBMCs provided the cDNA or gDNA that served as material.

In the authors' workflow: The assay estimated nucleated cells by amplifying reference gene primers. Sequencing used immunoSEQ multiplex PCR; TCRdb keeps in-frame clones, though not all of them. V and J calls and clone size are those listed in that table; D and trimming were worked out from the DNA. The table includes roughly 190,000 clones, about 88% detected once. V lost 0 bases to trimming and J lost 3 bases, with 5 bases between them. The CDR3 is 13 residues long. Germline CDR1 reads MNHEY; CDR2 reads SMNVEV (reference sequence). The source is a woman between 40 and 55 years old who had recovered from COVID-19. V and J are TRBV27 and TRBJ1-2; D uncertain. The specimen was peripheral blood. CDR3 sequence (DNA): TGTGCCAGCAGTTTATCGGCACACTATGGCTACACCTTC. Amino acids: CASSLSAHYGYTF.